One TCR beta chain is described in this entry. The source of the sample is a study of blood T cell repertoires in COVID-19. Across the study: T cells, B-cell-depleted T cells, or PBMCs provided the cDNA or gDNA that served as material.

CDR1 and CDR2 (germline): LNHNV, YYDKDF (reference sequence). The length of the CDR3 is 16 residues. The ends lost 3 bases at V and 3 bases at J; junction bases unmatched: 5. In the original workflow: The authors estimated nucleated cell counts from reference gene primer amplification. The data were produced by immunoSEQ multiplex PCR, yet TCRdb's version contains in-frame clones alone and is incomplete. The DNA was the basis for D and trimming; V, J and clone size are from that table. The sample carries roughly 180,000 clones, more than 80% recorded once. Input material: peripheral blood. The clonotype comes from an older woman with acute or convalescent COVID-19. The rearrangement joins TRBV15 to TRBJ1-6; the match to TRBD1 covers 7 bases. The CDR3 spells CATSRSDRDYNSPLHF. DNA of the CDR3: TGTGCCACCAGCAGGTCCGACAGGGACTATAATTCACCCCTCCACTTT.